The next 15 T cell receptor beta chains were all read from a single sample in a study of cytomegalovirus exposure and HLA in healthy donors. A multiplex PCR was run with 60 Vbeta primers and 13 Jbeta primers. TCRdb's copy holds only in-frame clones and misses some; the assay was immunoSEQ multiplex PCR. The sample yields 100,000 to 150,000 clones, approximately 81% seen once. The source material was PBMCs. Receptors were obtained from a man aged 18 to 35 in good health and CMV-seropositive.

The J gene is TRBJ1-1, the V gene TRBV6-1; D is unresolved. The V end was cut by 6 bases, the J end by 1 base, with 9 bases between. CDR1 and CDR2 (germline): MNHNS, SASEGT. There are 13 residues in the CDR3. CDR3 region: CASSLVTNTEAFF. CDR3 nucleotides: TGTGCCAGCAGCCTAGTCACGAACACTGAAGCTTTCTTT.

The V and J genes are TRBV27 and TRBJ2-2; D is possibly TRBD2 (5 bases). Trimming cost V 0 bases and J 4 bases, with 6 bases left between them. CDR3 length equals 14 residues. Germline V CDR1 and CDR2: MNHEY, SMNVEV (reference sequence). The CDR3 here is CASSLSGGTGELFF. CDR3 nucleotide sequence: TGTGCCAGCAGTTTATCCGGAGGCACCGGGGAGCTGTTTTTT.

The chain has TRBV6-5 and TRBJ2-2, with D maybe TRBD2 (6 bases). Trimming pared 2 bases from V and 4 bases from J, leaving 11 bases between. Germline CDR1 MNHEY, CDR2 SVGAGI. The CDR3 covers 15 residues. The CDR3 nucleotides are TGTGCCAGCAGTTACGGTACGACTAGCACCGGGGAGCTGTTTTTT. The encoded protein is CASSYGTTSTGELFF.

The gene calls are TRBV7-6 and TRBJ2-5; 15 bases are a match to TRBD2. V shed 2 bases, J shed 0 bases, and the junction held 13 bases outside the gene matches. This CDR3 has 21 amino acids. Germline CDR1 and CDR2: SGHVS and FNYEAQ. The CDR3 reads CASSLMVAGTSGRLDQETQYF. CDR3 DNA sequence: TGTGCCAGCAGCTTAATGGTAGCGGGGACTAGCGGGAGGCTGGACCAAGAGACCCAGTACTTC.

The chain has TRBV29-1 and TRBJ2-5; D unresolved. The DNA end lines up better with TRBJ2-7; the J call may be wrong. CDR1 is SQVTM, CDR2 ANQGSEA, per germline. The CDR3 loop spans 12 amino acids. The CDR3 loop is CSAGRDSYEQYF. In DNA, the CDR3 is TGCAGCGCCGGAAGGGACTCCTACGAGCAGTACTTC.

CDR3 nucleotides: TGTGCCAGTAGTAACGCAGGGTTGGATACGCAGTATTTT. This translates into CASSNAGLDTQYF. J is TRBJ2-3 and V is TRBV19; possibly TRBD1 for D (5 bases). The CDR3 contains 13 residues. Trimming cost V 4 bases and J 6 bases, with 11 bases left between them. CDR1 and CDR2 from the germline V gene are LNHDA and SQIVND (reference sequence).

This sequence joins TRBV6-5 and TRBJ2-7; perhaps TRBD2 as D (6 bases). Per germline, CDR1 MNHEY and CDR2 SVGAGI. V was trimmed by 6 bases and J by 4 bases, leaving 16 bases between them. The CDR3 sequence is 14 residues long. Written as DNA, the CDR3 is TGTGCCAGCAGGACCGGGACTGGGCTATACGAGCAGTACTTC. Translated: CASRTGTGLYEQYF.

The chain carries TRBV12-5 and TRBJ2-1, with D tentatively TRBD2 (7 bases). Trimming shortened V by 0 bases and J by 2 bases, and 14 bases separated the two germline ends. The CDR3 extends over 17 amino acids. The germline V gene has CDR1 LGHNT and CDR2 FRNRAP. The CDR3: CASGLVLNGGPYNEQFF. The CDR3 DNA reads as TGTGCTAGTGGTTTGGTACTGAACGGGGGGCCCTACAATGAGCAGTTCTTC.

The chain combines TRBV19 with TRBJ1-5; 8 positions match TRBD1. Trimming removed 1 base from V and 4 bases from J; junction bases left unmatched: 3. Germline V gives CDR1 LNHDA, CDR2 SQIVND (reference sequence). The CDR3 consists of 15 residues. Here the CDR3 DNA reads TGTGCCAGTAGTATAGGACAGGGGCGGAATCAGCCCCAGCATTTT. It specifies CASSIGQGRNQPQHF.

The chain joins TRBV4-1 to TRBJ2-5; D unresolved. The germline V and J ends were trimmed by 1 base and 4 bases, with 10 bases remaining between them. Germline values: CDR1 MGHRA, CDR2 YSYEKL. There are 14 residues in the CDR3. The CDR3 coding sequence is TGCGCCAGCAGCCAAGTAGTTCAGGTAGAGACCCAGTACTTC. Translated: CASSQVVQVETQYF.

This rearrangement joins TRBV10-3 to TRBJ2-3; D is ambiguous. CDR1 and CDR2 from the germline V gene are ENHRY and SYGVKD. The CDR3 contains 13 residues. V was clipped by 3 bases and J by 0 bases, with 4 bases between them. DNA of the CDR3: TGTGCCATCAGTGACAGTAGCACAGATACGCAGTATTTT. As protein: CAISDSSTDTQYF.

This chain links TRBV4-3 with TRBJ1-2, with 7 nucleotides matching TRBD1. The CDR3 spans 16 residues. Trimming removed 0 bases from V and 2 bases from J; junction bases left unmatched: 6. The germline V gene has CDR1 LGHNA and CDR2 YSLEER. The CDR3 here is CASSQERADRNYGYTF. CDR3 bases: TGCGCCAGCAGCCAAGAAAGGGCGGACAGGAACTATGGCTACACCTTC.

The chain links TRBV29-1 to TRBJ1-1; D possibly corresponds to TRBD1 (6 bases). Germline-derived CDR1 and CDR2 are SQVTM and ANQGSEA. CDR3 length equals 13 residues. The germline V and J ends were trimmed by 4 bases and 1 base, with 10 bases remaining between them. The CDR3 DNA reads as TGCAGCGTTGTGGACAGCGGGAACACTGAAGCTTTCTTT. Translating gives CSVVDSGNTEAFF.

The rearrangement uses TRBV5-5 and TRBJ2-7; 10 bases map to TRBD1. Germline-derived CDR1 and CDR2 are SGHKS and YYEKEE (reference sequence). The CDR3 contains 15 residues. Germline trimming cut 5 bases from V and 0 bases from J; bases unmatched to any gene: 5. The CDR3 DNA is TGTGCCAGCAGAAAGGGACAGGGGCACTCCTACGAGCAGTACTTC. This sequence encodes CASRKGQGHSYEQYF.

The chain combines TRBV5-1 with TRBJ1-1, with a weak D call TRBD1 (6 bases). Germline V gene data show CDR1 as SGHRS and CDR2 as YFSETQ. CDR3 length: 15 residues. With 2 bases removed from V and 1 base from J, the gap between germline ends came to 12 bases. CDR3 sequence reads: CASSLGQKGNTEAFF. The CDR3, as DNA: TGCGCCAGCAGCTTAGGACAGAAGGGGAACACTGAAGCTTTCTTT.